Below, one T cell receptor beta chain is given with its context. Its specificity is not known. Trimming stripped 4 bases from V and 4 bases from J, with 8 bases between. This CDR3 is built from 13 residues. CDR1 and CDR2 from the germline V gene are SEHNR and FQNEAQ (reference sequence). The source of the sample is a study of T cell responses to AZD1222 COVID-19 vaccine. Second-dose timings of about 4 or about 12 weeks were pooled. Study findings and constraints: Two doses of AZD1222 preceded a rise in Spike-specific TCR breadth and depth. Nearly half of unique spike-specific TCRs reportedly avoided B.1.351 and B.1.1.7 mutated regions. Only 6 or 7 people who got AZD1222 tested seropositive at baseline.

Clones were read by immunoSEQ multiplex PCR, and TCRdb kept only the in-frame ones, dropping some. Altogether nearly 35,000 clones are present, around 78% being singletons, with the ten largest covering about 4%. The clonotype originates from an adult who received the AZD1222 COVID-19 vaccine. V and J are TRBV7-9 and TRBJ1-5; perhaps TRBD1 as D (6 bases). Source: peripheral blood, taken 28 days after the second AZD1222 dose. The DNA of the CDR3 is TGTGCCAGCAGCTATGGACAGAATCAGCCCCAGCATTTT. Translating it yields CASSYGQNQPQHF.